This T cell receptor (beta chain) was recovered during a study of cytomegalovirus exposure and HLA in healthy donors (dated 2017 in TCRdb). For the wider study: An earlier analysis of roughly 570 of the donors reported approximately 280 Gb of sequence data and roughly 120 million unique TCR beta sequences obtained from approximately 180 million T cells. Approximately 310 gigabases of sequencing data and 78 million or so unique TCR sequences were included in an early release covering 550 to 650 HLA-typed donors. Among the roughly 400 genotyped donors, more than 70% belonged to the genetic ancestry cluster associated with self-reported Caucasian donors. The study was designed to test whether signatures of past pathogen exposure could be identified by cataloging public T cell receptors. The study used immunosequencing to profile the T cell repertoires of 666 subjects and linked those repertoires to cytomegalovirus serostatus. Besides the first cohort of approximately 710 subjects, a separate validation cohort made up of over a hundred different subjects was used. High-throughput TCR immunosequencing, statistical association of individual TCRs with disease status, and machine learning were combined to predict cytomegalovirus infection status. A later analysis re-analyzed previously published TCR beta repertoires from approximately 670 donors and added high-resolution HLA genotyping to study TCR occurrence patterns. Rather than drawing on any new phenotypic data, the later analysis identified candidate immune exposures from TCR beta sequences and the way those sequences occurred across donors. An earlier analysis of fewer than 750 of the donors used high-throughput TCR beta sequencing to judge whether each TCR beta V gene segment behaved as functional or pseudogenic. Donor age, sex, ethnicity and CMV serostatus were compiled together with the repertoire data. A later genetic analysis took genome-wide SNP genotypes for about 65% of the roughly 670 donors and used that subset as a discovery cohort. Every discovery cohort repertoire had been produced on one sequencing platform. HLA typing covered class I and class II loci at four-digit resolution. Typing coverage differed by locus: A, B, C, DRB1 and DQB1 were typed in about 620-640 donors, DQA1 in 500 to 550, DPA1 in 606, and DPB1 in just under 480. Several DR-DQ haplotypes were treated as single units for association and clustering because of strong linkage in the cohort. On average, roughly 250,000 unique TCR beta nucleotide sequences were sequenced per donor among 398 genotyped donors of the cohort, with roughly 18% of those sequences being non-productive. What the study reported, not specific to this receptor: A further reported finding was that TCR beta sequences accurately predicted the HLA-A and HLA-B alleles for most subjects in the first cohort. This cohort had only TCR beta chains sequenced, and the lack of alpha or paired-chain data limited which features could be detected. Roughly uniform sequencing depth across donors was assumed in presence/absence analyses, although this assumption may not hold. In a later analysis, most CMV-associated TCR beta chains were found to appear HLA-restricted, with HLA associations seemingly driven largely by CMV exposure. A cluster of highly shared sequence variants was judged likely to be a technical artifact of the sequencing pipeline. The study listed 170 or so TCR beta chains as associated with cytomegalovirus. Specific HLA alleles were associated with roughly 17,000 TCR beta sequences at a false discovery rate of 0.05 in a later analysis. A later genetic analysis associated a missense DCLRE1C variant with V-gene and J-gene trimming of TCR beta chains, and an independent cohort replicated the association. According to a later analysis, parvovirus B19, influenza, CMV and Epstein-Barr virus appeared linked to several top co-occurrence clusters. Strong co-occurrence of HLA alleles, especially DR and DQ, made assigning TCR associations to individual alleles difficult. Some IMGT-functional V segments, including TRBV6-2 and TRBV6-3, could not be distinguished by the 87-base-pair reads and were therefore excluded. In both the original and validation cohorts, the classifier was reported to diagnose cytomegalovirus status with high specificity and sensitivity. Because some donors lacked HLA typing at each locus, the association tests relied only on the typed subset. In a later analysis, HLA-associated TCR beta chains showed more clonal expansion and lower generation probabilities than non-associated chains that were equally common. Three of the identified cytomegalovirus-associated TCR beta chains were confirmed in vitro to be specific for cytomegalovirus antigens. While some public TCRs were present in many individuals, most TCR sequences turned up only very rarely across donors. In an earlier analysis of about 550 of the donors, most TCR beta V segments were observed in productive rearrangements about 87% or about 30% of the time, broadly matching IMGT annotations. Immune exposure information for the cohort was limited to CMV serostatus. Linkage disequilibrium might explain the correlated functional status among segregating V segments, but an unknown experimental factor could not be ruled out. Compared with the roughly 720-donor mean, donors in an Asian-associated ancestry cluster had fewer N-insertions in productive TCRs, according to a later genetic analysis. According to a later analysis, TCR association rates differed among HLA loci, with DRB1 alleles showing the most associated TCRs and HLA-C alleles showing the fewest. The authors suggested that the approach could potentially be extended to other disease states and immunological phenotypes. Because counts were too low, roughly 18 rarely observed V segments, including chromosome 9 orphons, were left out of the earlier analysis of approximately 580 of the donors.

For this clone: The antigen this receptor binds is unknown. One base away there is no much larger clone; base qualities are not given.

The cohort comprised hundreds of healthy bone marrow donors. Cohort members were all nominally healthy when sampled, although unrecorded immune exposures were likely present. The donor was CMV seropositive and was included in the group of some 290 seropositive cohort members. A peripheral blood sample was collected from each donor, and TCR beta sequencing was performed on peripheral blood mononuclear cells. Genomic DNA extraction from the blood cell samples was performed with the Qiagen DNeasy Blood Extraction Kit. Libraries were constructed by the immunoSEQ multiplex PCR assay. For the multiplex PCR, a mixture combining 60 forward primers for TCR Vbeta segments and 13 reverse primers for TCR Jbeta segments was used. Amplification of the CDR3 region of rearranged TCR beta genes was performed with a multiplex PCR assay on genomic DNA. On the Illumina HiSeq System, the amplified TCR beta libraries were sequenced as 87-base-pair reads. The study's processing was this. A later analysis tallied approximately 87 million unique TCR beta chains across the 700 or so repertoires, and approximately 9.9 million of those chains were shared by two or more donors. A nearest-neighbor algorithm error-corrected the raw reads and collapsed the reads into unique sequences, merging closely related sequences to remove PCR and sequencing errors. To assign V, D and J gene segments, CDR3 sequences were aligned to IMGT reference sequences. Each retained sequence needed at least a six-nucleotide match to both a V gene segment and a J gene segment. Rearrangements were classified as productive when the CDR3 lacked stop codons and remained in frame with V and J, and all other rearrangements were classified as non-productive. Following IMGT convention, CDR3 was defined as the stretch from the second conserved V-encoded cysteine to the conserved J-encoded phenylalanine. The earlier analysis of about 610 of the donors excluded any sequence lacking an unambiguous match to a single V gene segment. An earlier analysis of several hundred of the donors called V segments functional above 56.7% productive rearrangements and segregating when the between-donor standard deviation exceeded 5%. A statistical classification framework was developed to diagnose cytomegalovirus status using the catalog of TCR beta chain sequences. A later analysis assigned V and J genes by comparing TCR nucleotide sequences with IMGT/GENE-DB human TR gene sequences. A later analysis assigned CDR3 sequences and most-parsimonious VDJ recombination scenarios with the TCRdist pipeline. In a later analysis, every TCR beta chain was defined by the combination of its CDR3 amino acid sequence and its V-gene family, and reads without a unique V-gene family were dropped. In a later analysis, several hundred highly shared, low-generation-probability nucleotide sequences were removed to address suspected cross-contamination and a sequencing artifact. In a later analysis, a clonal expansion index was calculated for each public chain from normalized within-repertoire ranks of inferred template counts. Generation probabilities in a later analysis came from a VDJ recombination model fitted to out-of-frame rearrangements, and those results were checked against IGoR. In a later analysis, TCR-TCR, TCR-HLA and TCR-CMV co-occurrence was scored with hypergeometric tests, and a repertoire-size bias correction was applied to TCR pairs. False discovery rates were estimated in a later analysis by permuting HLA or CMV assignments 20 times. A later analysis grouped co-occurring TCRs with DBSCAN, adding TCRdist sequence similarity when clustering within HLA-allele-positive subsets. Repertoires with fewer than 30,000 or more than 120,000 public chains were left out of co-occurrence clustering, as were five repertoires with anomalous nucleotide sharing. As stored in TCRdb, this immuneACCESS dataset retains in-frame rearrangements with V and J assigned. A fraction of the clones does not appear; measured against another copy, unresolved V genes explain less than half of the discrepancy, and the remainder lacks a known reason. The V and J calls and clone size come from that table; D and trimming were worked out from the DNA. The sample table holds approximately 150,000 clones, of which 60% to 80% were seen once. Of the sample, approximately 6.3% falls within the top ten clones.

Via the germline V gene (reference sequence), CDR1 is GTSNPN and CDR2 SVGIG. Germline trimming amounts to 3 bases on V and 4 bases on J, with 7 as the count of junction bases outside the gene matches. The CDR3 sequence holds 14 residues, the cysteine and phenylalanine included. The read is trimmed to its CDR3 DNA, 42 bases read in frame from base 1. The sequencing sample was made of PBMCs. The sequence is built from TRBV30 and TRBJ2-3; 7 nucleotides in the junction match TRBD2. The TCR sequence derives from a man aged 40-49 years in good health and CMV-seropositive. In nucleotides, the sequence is TGTGCCTGGAGGTCTGCGGGAGTGCCAGATACGCAGTATTTT. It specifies CAWRSAGVPDTQYF.